The 15 T cell receptor beta chains below come from one sample, sequenced in a study of blood T cell repertoires in COVID-19. Using immunoSEQ multiplex PCR, the repertoire was profiled, and TCRdb retains in-frame clones only, with some absent. This sample has hundreds of thousands of clones, with approximately 89% found just once. The sample consisted of peripheral blood. These receptors came from a woman aged 55-70 years with acute or convalescent COVID-19.

The V call is TRBV2, the J call TRBJ1-1, with 9 bases fitting TRBD1. Germline values: CDR1 SNHLY, CDR2 FYNNEI. V lost 3 bases to trimming and J lost 2 bases; unmatched junction nucleotides: 7. This CDR3 is 16 amino acids long. CDR3 loop: CASSDRNRGQNTEAFF. The CDR3, as DNA: TGTGCCAGCAGTGATCGGAACAGGGGGCAAAACACTGAAGCTTTCTTT.

The J gene is TRBJ2-1, the V gene TRBV25-1; 10 nucleotides match TRBD2. Germline trimming cut 8 bases from V and 6 bases from J; bases unmatched to any gene: 10. Germline V lookup: CDR1 MGHDK, CDR2 SYGVNS. The CDR3 contains 15 residues. CDR3 amino acids: CASSHSGRKINEQFF. In nucleotides, the CDR3 is TGTGCCAGCTCGCATAGCGGGAGGAAGATCAATGAGCAGTTCTTC.

The V gene is TRBV28, the J gene TRBJ2-7, with 9 positions matching TRBD1. Germline-derived CDR1 and CDR2 are MDHEN and SYDVKM. This CDR3 has 14 amino acids. The trim removed 1 base at V and 3 bases at J, leaving 1 base unmatched. The CDR3 reads CASSLSGQGYEQYF. CDR3 DNA sequence: TGTGCCAGCAGTTTATCGGGACAGGGCTACGAGCAGTACTTC.

The chain links TRBV29-1 to TRBJ2-2, with a weak D call TRBD2 (6 bases). Trimming stripped 3 bases from V and 5 bases from J, with 13 bases between. Germline V gives CDR1 SQVTM, CDR2 ANQGSEA. The CDR3 covers 14 residues. As DNA, the CDR3 is TGCAGCGTTGATTTGGGACTCCTAACCGGGGAGCTGTTTTTT. Protein sequence: CSVDLGLLTGELFF.

This chain connects TRBV6-2 or TRBV6-3 to TRBJ2-1, with 9 nucleotides matching TRBD2. This CDR3 comprises 16 residues. In germline, CDR1 is MNHEY, CDR2 SVGEGT. V lost 0 bases, J lost 9 bases, and 9 bases stayed unmatched. The chain's CDR3 is CASSYSGTSRGGEQFF. For the CDR3, the DNA is TGTGCCAGCAGTTACTCCGGGACTAGCAGGGGGGGTGAGCAGTTCTTC.

The rearrangement links TRBV14 to TRBJ2-5; TRBD2 might be the D (6 bases). This CDR3 has 13 residues. Germline V CDR1 and CDR2: SGHDN, FVKESK. The germline V and J ends were trimmed by 4 bases and 4 bases, with 10 bases remaining between them. CDR3 loop: CASSRGVRETQYF. As DNA, the CDR3 is TGTGCCAGCAGCCGGGGGGTGAGAGAGACCCAGTACTTC.

This clone was counted a few times. The chain has TRBV23-1 and TRBJ1-5; 9 positions agree with TRBD1. TRBV23-1 is designated an ORF whose function remains uncertain. V lost 1 base and J lost 9; bases outside the gene matches: 7. CDR3 length: 15 residues. CDR3 nucleotide sequence: TGCGCCAGCAGTCAATTAAACAGGGGGCAAGGGCCCCAGCATTTT. Residues: CASSQLNRGQGPQHF.

The sample holds one count of this clone. V is TRBV28 and J is TRBJ2-4; TRBD2 agrees at 12 bases. With V trimmed by 1 base and J by 8 bases, 6 bases remained unmatched. The CDR3 length is 16 residues. From germline, CDR1 is MDHEN and CDR2 SYDVKM. CDR3 in amino acids: CASSLFGLAGIDIQYF. CDR3 DNA: TGTGCCAGCAGTTTATTCGGACTAGCGGGGATAGACATTCAGTACTTC.

The V and J genes are TRBV5-1 and TRBJ1-5; tentatively, D is TRBD1 (6 bases). This CDR3 has 17 residues. Trimming stripped 0 bases from V and 7 bases from J, with 20 bases between. Germline CDR1 is SGHRS and CDR2 is YFSETQ. CDR3 loop: CASSLVRLTGGRQPQHF. In nucleotides, the CDR3 is TGCGCCAGCAGCTTGGTGCGATTGACAGGAGGAAGGCAGCCCCAGCATTTT.

The chain links TRBV10-3 to TRBJ2-7, with 15 positions matching TRBD2. In germline, CDR1 is ENHRY, CDR2 SYGVKD. V dropped 6 bases and J dropped 0; count of bases not matched to a gene: 12. The CDR3 totals 19 residues. The CDR3 sequence: CAIREPGLAGGVGSYEQYF. CDR3 bases: TGTGCCATCAGGGAGCCGGGACTAGCGGGAGGAGTGGGCTCCTACGAGCAGTACTTC.

The chain is built from TRBV6-1 and TRBJ1-2; D is unresolved. Germline-derived CDR1 and CDR2 are MNHNS and SASEGT. Between the trimmed V and J ends, which lost 3 bases and 5 bases, there was a span of 13 bases. The length of the CDR3 is 14 residues. The CDR3 loop reads CASSDPEAGYGYTF. The CDR3 DNA reads as TGTGCCAGCAGTGACCCGGAGGCAGGTTATGGCTACACCTTC.

The chain employs TRBV21-1 and TRBJ1-4; the table's TRBD1 call for D was not verified on the DNA. TRBV21-1 is shown as a pseudogene. This CDR3 region has 15 residues. CDR3 coding DNA: TGTGCCAGCAGCCCTCGGAAGGGGTGGAGTGAAAAACTGTTTTTT. This sequence encodes CASSPRKGWSEKLFF.

This clone has only one observation. The genes are TRBV30 and TRBJ1-2; TRBD1 agrees at 7 bases. Germline V lookup: CDR1 GTSNPN, CDR2 SVGIG (reference sequence). The CDR3 length is 11 residues. CDR3 residues: CVGGGDYGYTF. The CDR3 DNA follows: TGTGTAGGAGGGGGCGACTATGGCTACACCTTC.

The rearrangement links TRBV5-1 to TRBJ2-5; 14 positions agree with TRBD2. This CDR3 comprises 16 residues. Per germline, CDR1 SGHRS and CDR2 YFSETQ. The V and J ends lost 4 bases and 5 bases, in that order; junction bases with no gene match: 7. The DNA of the CDR3 is TGCGCCAGCAGCACCATGACTAGCGGGGGGGCGGAGACCCAGTACTTC. The encoded protein is CASSTMTSGGAETQYF.

The V and J genes are TRBV6-5 and TRBJ2-7, with 9 bases lining up with TRBD1. Germline CDR1 reads MNHEY; CDR2 reads SVGAGI. With V trimmed by 2 bases and J by 5 bases, 7 bases remained unmatched. The CDR3 is made up of 15 amino acids. The CDR3 DNA reads as TGTGCCAGCAGTTACACCCCGGACAGGGGCGACGAGCAGTACTTC. Translated, it gives CASSYTPDRGDEQYF.